The 21 T cell receptor beta chains below were found in one sample sequenced in a study of T cell responses to AZD1222 COVID-19 vaccine. Some clones are missing from TCRdb's copy, which holds only in-frame ones; the method was immunoSEQ multiplex PCR. The sample includes under 85,000 clones, roughly 90% of them seen just once. The sequenced sample was peripheral blood, obtained on day 0 of MenACWY control vaccination. All receptors come from an adult in good health.

V and J are TRBV28 and TRBJ1-2; maybe TRBD1 (6 bases). Germline CDR1 MDHEN, CDR2 SYDVKM. The CDR3 sequence is 15 residues long. The ends were cut back, 5 bases at V and 2 bases at J, with 15 bases in the middle. CDR3 DNA: TGTGCCAGCAGTATACCGGAAGGACAGAACTATGGCTACACCTTC. As protein: CASSIPEGQNYGYTF.

This sequence joins TRBV6-5 and TRBJ1-3, with D hard to call. The V end lost 2 bases, the J end lost 0 bases, and 5 bases lay between the germline ends. Germline CDR1 reads MNHEY; CDR2 reads SVGAGI. The CDR3 is made up of 14 amino acids. The CDR3 bases are TGTGCCAGCAGTTACCAGGACTCTGGAAACACCATATATTTT. Encoded protein: CASSYQDSGNTIYF.

This chain connects TRBV5-1 to TRBJ1-3; 7 nucleotides agree with TRBD1. In germline, CDR1 is SGHRS, CDR2 YFSETQ. V shed 4 bases and J 6 bases; nucleotides not matched to a gene: 4. The CDR3 covers 13 residues. This chain's CDR3 is CASSETGVNTIYF. Written as DNA, the CDR3 is TGCGCCAGCAGCGAAACAGGGGTAAACACCATATATTTT.

The rearrangement uses TRBV13 and TRBJ1-6; D is undetermined. V was trimmed by 0 bases and J by 0 bases, leaving 6 bases between them. CDR1 and CDR2 from the germline V gene are PRHDT and FYEKMQ (reference sequence). The CDR3 has 16 amino acids. The CDR3 DNA reads as TGTGCCAGCAGCTTAGGGCAGAGCTCCTATAATTCACCCCTCCACTTT. It is translated as CASSLGQSSYNSPLHF.

V is TRBV5-6 and J is TRBJ1-5, with 10 bases fitting TRBD1. V shed 0 bases, J shed 6 bases, and the junction held 6 bases outside the gene matches. CDR1 and CDR2 from the germline V gene are SGHDT and YYEEEE. The CDR3 is 16 amino acids. Here the CDR3 reads CASSLAATGGRQPQHF. CDR3 coding DNA: TGTGCCAGCAGCTTGGCCGCGACAGGGGGCCGTCAGCCCCAGCATTTT. The variable domain in full, completed from reference TRBV5-6 and TRBJ1-5, reads DAGVTQSPTHLIKTRGQQVTLRCSPKSGHDTVSWYQQALGQGPQFIFQYYEEEERQRGNFPDRFSGHQFPNYSSELNVNALLLGDSALYLCASSLAATGGRQPQHFGDGTRLSIL.

The chain joins TRBV14 to TRBJ2-7; possibly TRBD2 for D (7 bases). CDR1 and CDR2 (germline): SGHDN, FVKESK. This CDR3 spans 16 amino acids. V was shortened by 1 base and J by 4 bases, with 17 bases between the two germline ends. This CDR3 is CASSQGARGPPYEQYF. For the CDR3, the DNA is TGTGCCAGCAGCCAAGGGGCGCGGGGGCCACCTTACGAGCAGTACTTC.

This clone occurred a few times. This sequence joins TRBV4-2 and TRBJ1-2; no clear D. Deletions cut 0 bases from V and 4 bases from J, with 12 bases between. This CDR3 is built from 15 residues. Per the germline V gene, CDR1 is LGHNA and CDR2 is YNFKEQ. CDR3 sequence: CASSQDYTTLYGYTF. CDR3 DNA: TGTGCCAGCAGCCAAGATTATACCACACTCTATGGCTACACCTTC.

The genes are TRBV7-9 and TRBJ2-5; tentative D call: TRBD2 (7 bases). With 4 bases removed from V and 4 bases from J, the gap between germline ends came to 10 bases. From germline, CDR1 is SEHNR and CDR2 FQNEAQ (reference sequence). The CDR3 covers 13 residues. The CDR3 sequence: CASSWGGRETQYF. The CDR3 nucleotides read TGTGCCAGCAGCTGGGGGGGGCGAGAGACCCAGTACTTC.

The table lists this clone with a count of one. V and J are TRBV7-9 and TRBJ1-4; 11 positions agree with TRBD1. After removal of 5 bases from V and 5 bases from J, the junction contained 1 base not matched to a gene. The germline CDR1 and CDR2 sequences are SEHNR and FQNEAQ (reference sequence). The CDR3 loop spans 14 amino acids. DNA for the CDR3: TGTGCCAGCAGCGGGGACAGGGGGAATGAAAAACTGTTTTTT. Translating gives CASSGDRGNEKLFF.

The chain combines TRBV14 with TRBJ2-7; no clear D. V dropped 0 bases and J dropped 9 bases, with 9 bases sitting between them. Germline V gene lookup returns CDR1 SGHDN and CDR2 FVKESK. The CDR3 has 12 residues. CDR3 coding DNA: TGTGCCAGCAGCCAAGATCGGAAGATGCAGTACTTC. Its translation is CASSQDRKMQYF.

This chain uses TRBV7-2 with TRBJ2-6; D unclear. Germline V gene lookup returns CDR1 SGHTA and CDR2 FQGNSA. Trimming pared 0 bases from V and 0 bases from J, leaving 6 bases between. This CDR3 region has 16 residues. CDR3: CASSLASRSGANVLTF. DNA of the CDR3: TGTGCCAGCAGCTTAGCCTCACGCTCTGGGGCCAACGTCCTGACTTTC.

V and J are TRBV6-5 and TRBJ1-1; no definite D call. The germline V gene encodes CDR1 MNHEY and CDR2 SVGAGI. This CDR3 has 13 amino acids. Trimming took 8 bases from V and 1 from J, leaving 11 bases between them. The CDR3 protein is CASLNRANTEAFF. As DNA, the CDR3 is TGTGCCAGCCTGAACAGAGCGAACACTGAAGCTTTCTTT.

J is TRBJ1-6 and V is TRBV19; tentative D call: TRBD1 (5 bases). V gave up 3 bases and J gave up 7 bases, with 16 bases separating them. The CDR3 consists of 16 residues. The germline V gene has CDR1 LNHDA and CDR2 SQIVND (reference sequence). Here the CDR3 reads CASSIPGLAGNSPLHF. The CDR3 DNA is TGTGCCAGTAGTATCCCGGGACTCGCGGGGAATTCACCCCTCCACTTT.

This clone was found once. The chain combines TRBV24-1 with TRBJ1-1; 7 bases match TRBD1. The CDR3 loop spans 14 amino acids. V was clipped by 9 bases and J by 3 bases; unmatched bases: 9. Germline V gives CDR1 KGHDR, CDR2 SFDVKD. The CDR3 protein is CATGGEQGYTEAFF. The CDR3 region has the DNA TGTGCCACCGGAGGGGAACAGGGGTACACTGAAGCTTTCTTT.

The rearrangement uses TRBV4-2 and TRBJ1-3; unclear D gene. The ends were cut back, 0 bases at V and 0 bases at J, with 6 bases in the middle. CDR1 is LGHNA, CDR2 YNFKEQ, per germline. CDR3 length: 15 residues. Here the CDR3 reads CASSQEKHSGNTIYF. CDR3 nucleotide sequence: TGTGCCAGCAGCCAAGAAAAGCACTCTGGAAACACCATATATTTT.

The chain combines TRBV19 with TRBJ2-7; 7 nucleotides agree with TRBD1. Germline-derived CDR1 and CDR2 are LNHDA and SQIVND (reference sequence). CDR3 length equals 14 residues. V was pared by 5 bases and J by 5 bases, with 9 bases of the junction left unmatched. The CDR3 loop reads CASSSPQGKHEQYF. The CDR3 DNA reads as TGTGCCAGTAGTTCCCCACAGGGGAAACACGAGCAGTACTTC.

This clone has only a few counts. This sequence joins TRBV11-3 and TRBJ1-3, with 9 bases identical to TRBD1. Looked up from germline, CDR1 is SGHNT and CDR2 is YENEEA. CDR3 length: 15 amino acids. Trimming at V came to 5 bases and at J to 1 base, leaving 3 bases not matched to a gene. CDR3 residues: CASSLDRGSGNTIYF. DNA of the CDR3: TGTGCCAGCAGCCTGGACAGGGGTTCTGGAAACACCATATATTTT. Looking up the rest from reference TRBV11-3 and TRBJ1-3 gives the full variable domain: EAGVVQSPRYKIIEKKQPVAFWCNPISGHNTLYWYLQNLGQGPELLIRYENEEAVDDSQLPKDRFSAERLKGVDSTLKIQPAELGDSAVYLCASSLDRGSGNTIYFGEGSWLTVV.

The chain couples TRBV6-5 to TRBJ1-3; the D gene is possibly TRBD1 (6 bases). The germline gives CDR1 MNHEY, CDR2 SVGAGI. The CDR3 loop spans 14 amino acids. The germline V and J ends were trimmed by 1 base and 4 bases, with 8 bases remaining between them. Here the CDR3 reads CASSYLGAGNTIYF. The CDR3 DNA sequence: TGTGCCAGCAGTTACTTGGGGGCAGGAAACACCATATATTTT.

CDR3 sequence: CASSLMMQMNTEAFF. CDR3 nucleotide sequence: TGTGCCAGCAGCCTCATGATGCAGATGAACACTGAAGCTTTCTTT. V is TRBV5-6 and J is TRBJ1-1; D is uncertain. V lost 4 bases, J lost 0 bases, and 13 bases lay in between. Looked up from germline, CDR1 is SGHDT and CDR2 is YYEEEE. The CDR3 is 15 residues long.

This chain links TRBV19 with TRBJ1-4; tentative D call: TRBD1 (5 bases). Germline CDR1 is LNHDA and CDR2 is SQIVND (reference sequence). V lost 5 bases, J lost 8 bases, and 21 bases lay in between. The CDR3 covers 16 residues. The CDR3 spells CASSGPPLGAYEKLFF. Written as DNA, the CDR3 is TGTGCCAGTAGTGGGCCCCCCCTAGGGGCTTACGAAAAACTGTTTTTT. Using reference TRBV19 and TRBJ1-4 for the parts outside the CDR3, the full variable domain is DGGITQSPKYLFRKEGQNVTLSCEQNLNHDAMYWYRQDPGQGLRLIYYSQIVNDFQKGDIAEGYSVSREKKESFPLTVTSAQKNPTAFYLCASSGPPLGAYEKLFFGSGTQLSVL.

This rearrangement joins TRBV7-6 to TRBJ1-3; D gene uncertain. Germline V gene data show CDR1 as SGHVS and CDR2 as FNYEAQ. This CDR3 has 16 amino acids. Trimming shortened V by 1 base and J by 0 bases, and 10 bases separated the two germline ends. The CDR3 DNA is TGTGCCAGCAGCTTAGAGGCCGTTAACTCTGGAAACACCATATATTTT. Translated: CASSLEAVNSGNTIYF. Supplemented by reference TRBV7-6 and TRBJ1-3, the full variable domain reads GAGVSQSPRYKVTKRGQDVALRCDPISGHVSLYWYRQALGQGPEFLTYFNYEAQQDKSGLPNDRFSAERPEGSISTLTIQRTEQRDSAMYRCASSLEAVNSGNTIYFGEGSWLTVV.